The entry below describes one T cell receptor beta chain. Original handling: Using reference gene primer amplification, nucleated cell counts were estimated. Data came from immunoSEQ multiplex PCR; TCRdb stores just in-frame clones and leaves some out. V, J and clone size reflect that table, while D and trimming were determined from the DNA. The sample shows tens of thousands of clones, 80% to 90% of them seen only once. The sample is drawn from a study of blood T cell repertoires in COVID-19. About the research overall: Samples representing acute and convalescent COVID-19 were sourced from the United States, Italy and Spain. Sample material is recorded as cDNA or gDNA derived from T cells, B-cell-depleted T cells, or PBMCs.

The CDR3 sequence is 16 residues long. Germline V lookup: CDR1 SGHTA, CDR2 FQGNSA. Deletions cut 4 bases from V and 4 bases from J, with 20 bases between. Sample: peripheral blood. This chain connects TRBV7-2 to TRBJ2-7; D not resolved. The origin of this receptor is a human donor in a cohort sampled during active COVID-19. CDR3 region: CASSSSGRALRYEQYF. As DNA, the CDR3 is TGTGCCAGCAGCTCATCTGGGCGCGCCCTCAGGTACGAGCAGTACTTC.